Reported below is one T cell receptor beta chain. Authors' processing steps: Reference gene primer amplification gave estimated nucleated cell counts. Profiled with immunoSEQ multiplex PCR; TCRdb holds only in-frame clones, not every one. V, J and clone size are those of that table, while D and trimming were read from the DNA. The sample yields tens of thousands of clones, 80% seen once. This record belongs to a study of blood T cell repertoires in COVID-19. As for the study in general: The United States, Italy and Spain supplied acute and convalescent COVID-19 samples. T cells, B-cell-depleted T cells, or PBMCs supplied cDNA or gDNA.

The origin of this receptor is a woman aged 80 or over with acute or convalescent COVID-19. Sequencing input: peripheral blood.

This CDR3 reads CASSPGEFNEQFF. CDR3 coding DNA: TGTGCCAGCAGCCCGGGAGAATTCAATGAGCAGTTCTTC. The V and J genes are TRBV7-8 and TRBJ2-1; D might be TRBD2 (6 bases). The CDR3 spans 13 residues. Looked up from germline, CDR1 is SGHVS and CDR2 is FQNEAQ. V was pared by 5 bases and J by 6 bases, with 11 bases between. Full variable domain (remainder filled in from reference TRBV7-8 and TRBJ2-1): GAGVSQSPRYKVAKRGQDVALRCDPISGHVSLFWYQQALGQGPEFLTYFQNEAQLDKSGLPSDRFFAERPEGSVSTLKIQRTQQEDSAVYLCASSPGEFNEQFFGPGTRLTVL.